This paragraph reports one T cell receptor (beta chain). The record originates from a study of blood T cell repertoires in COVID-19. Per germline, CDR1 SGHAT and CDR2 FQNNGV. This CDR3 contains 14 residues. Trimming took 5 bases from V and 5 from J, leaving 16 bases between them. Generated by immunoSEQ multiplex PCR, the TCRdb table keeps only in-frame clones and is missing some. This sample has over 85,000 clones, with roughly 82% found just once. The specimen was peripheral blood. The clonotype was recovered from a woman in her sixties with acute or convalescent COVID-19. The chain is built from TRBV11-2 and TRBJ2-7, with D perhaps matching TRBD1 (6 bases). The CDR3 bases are TGTGCCAGCAGCCAATCTCGGGACACGAACGAGCAGTACTTC. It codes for CASSQSRDTNEQYF.